This TCR beta chain was observed in a study of blood T cell repertoires in COVID-19. On the study more broadly: Sites in the United States, Italy and Spain provided acute and convalescent COVID-19 samples. PBMCs, B-cell-depleted T cells, or T cells were the source of the cDNA or gDNA that made up the material.

A single count supports this clone. In the original processing: Amplification from reference gene primers served as the basis for estimated nucleated cell counts. Libraries were prepared by immunoSEQ multiplex PCR; TCRdb keeps only in-frame clonotypes and omits some of them. That table supplies the V and J calls and clone size; D and trimming were determined from the DNA. The repertoire holds approximately 100,000 clones, with about 81% as singletons. Germline V gene data show CDR1 as KGHSH and CDR2 as LQKENI. Trimming cost V 1 base and J 4 bases, with 13 bases left between them. This CDR3 spans 15 amino acids.

Sequenced: peripheral blood. The V call is TRBV18, the J call TRBJ1-2, with D tentatively TRBD1 (6 bases). The source is a man in his 70s with acute or convalescent COVID-19. The CDR3 spells CASSPQQGNAYGYTF. Written as DNA, the CDR3 is TGTGCCAGCTCACCACAACAGGGAAATGCCTATGGCTACACCTTC.